One and the same sample provided the 8 T cell receptor beta chains below, sequenced in a study of monozygotic twins with inflammatory bowel disease. Using the 5' RACE reads, TCRdb records one entry per CDR3 protein without DNA. In total, the table holds more than 300,000 distinct CDR3 sequences. Sequenced material: blood. Receptor source: a human donor with ulcerative colitis or Crohn's disease, or a healthy co-twin of an affected twin (not recorded which).

This sequence joins TRBV18 and TRBJ2-3; there is no DNA to check the TCRdb D call of TRBD1. The CDR3 length is 16 residues. Germline values: CDR1 KGHSH, CDR2 LQKENI. The CDR3: CASSPRTGRSTDTQYF.

The rearrangement links TRBV7-9 to TRBJ2-1. Germline loops: CDR1 SEHNR, CDR2 FQNEAQ (reference sequence). This CDR3 region has 16 residues. The chain's CDR3 is CASSRITGRSYNEQFF.

The rearrangement links TRBV27 to TRBJ2-3. CDR3 length equals 16 residues. The V gene's germline CDR1 is MNHEY and CDR2 SMNVEV (reference sequence). This CDR3 reads CASSLHPLAGTDTQYF.

V usage is TRBV7-2 and J usage is TRBJ1-1. CDR1 and CDR2 from the germline V gene are SGHTA and FQGNSA. The CDR3 loop spans 15 amino acids. The CDR3 here is CASSFGLLMNTEAFF.

The rearrangement joins TRBV4-1 to TRBJ1-1; with no DNA, the TCRdb D assignment of TRBD1 cannot be verified. CDR1 MGHRA and CDR2 YSYEKL come from the germline V gene. The CDR3 is 17 residues long. CDR3 sequence: CASSQPVLGAGVGEAFF.

The chain employs TRBV7-6 and TRBJ2-7; TCRdb returns TRBD2, unconfirmable since there is no DNA. Germline V gene sequence: CDR1 SGHVS, CDR2 FNYEAQ. This CDR3 is 15 amino acids long. The CDR3 loop reads CASSLLADYPYEQYF.

The chain uses TRBV7-8 and TRBJ2-5; TCRdb picks TRBD1, but there is no DNA to check that call. This CDR3 spans 16 amino acids. Germline V CDR1 and CDR2: SGHVS, FQNEAQ. The CDR3 loop is CASSLRGAGPGETQYF.

The chain is built from TRBV5-1 and TRBJ2-2; checking the TCRdb D call of TRBD1 is not possible without DNA. Germline-derived CDR1 and CDR2 are SGHRS and YFSETQ. The CDR3 is 13 residues long. CDR3 protein: CASSWGLTGELFF.